This T cell receptor (beta chain) was captured by sequencing in a study of metastatic and nonmetastatic thyroid tumors. All patients were treatment-naive before thyroid surgery. Per the original methods: Across clinicopathological groups, CDR3 differences served as the basis for building a distant-metastasis classifier for papillary thyroid cancer. MiXCR re-clonotyped the PCR reads for TCRdb. The V and J calls here are based on TCRdb, not the publication. The repertoire holds 20,000 or so clones, approximately 11% seen once, with 25% to 35% in the top ten. This clone occurred a few times. The length of the CDR3 is 15 residues. Trimming removed 4 bases from V and 2 bases from J, with 12 bases in between. Germline assignment: CDR1 MNHEY and CDR2 SVGAGI.

The receptor was isolated from a female donor with papillary thyroid cancer or a benign thyroid nodule (not recorded which). Some clones in this sample may be carry-over from other donors' samples. The sequencing sample was made of blood. The chain uses TRBV6-5 and TRBJ1-3; the D is unclear. CDR3 nucleotides: TGTGCCAGCAGTTCACGGACCCTAACTGGAAACACCATATATTTT. This translates into CASSSRTLTGNTIYF.